These 16 T cell receptor beta chains were all obtained from the same sample, sequenced in a study of CD4 T cell repertoires in COVID-19. Profiled with immunoSEQ multiplex PCR; TCRdb holds only in-frame clones, not every one. The sample records fewer than 30,000 clones, 93% being singletons. The memory T cells were sequenced right after ex vivo isolation, without culture. The starting material was circulating follicular helper CD4+ T cells (cTfh) from blood, obtained before the COVID-19 pandemic. These receptors originate from a human donor who had COVID-19.

The rearrangement joins TRBV6-5 to TRBJ2-7; 10 bases line up with TRBD1. The CDR3 loop spans 16 amino acids. The germline CDR1 and CDR2 sequences are MNHEY and SVGAGI. The V segment lost 2 bases and the J segment 1 base; nucleotides outside the gene matches: 5. This chain's CDR3 is CASSYGTGALSYEQYF. Here the CDR3 DNA reads TGTGCCAGCAGTTACGGGACAGGGGCGTTATCCTACGAGCAGTACTTC.

J is TRBJ1-1 and V is TRBV19; D is unresolved. Trimming removed 8 bases at V and 0 bases at J, with 10 bases between. CDR3 length equals 13 residues. Germline lookup yields CDR1 LNHDA and CDR2 SQIVND (reference sequence). DNA of the CDR3: TGTGCCAGTGGAGGAAAATTGAACACTGAAGCTTTCTTT. It codes for CASGGKLNTEAFF. Full variable domain (rest looked up from reference TRBV19 and TRBJ1-1): DGGITQSPKYLFRKEGQNVTLSCEQNLNHDAMYWYRQDPGQGLRLIYYSQIVNDFQKGDIAEGYSVSREKKESFPLTVTSAQKNPTAFYLCASGGKLNTEAFFGQGTRLTVV.

This chain links TRBV7-8 with TRBJ2-6, with no clear D. Trimming took 5 bases from V and 2 from J, leaving 10 bases between them. Looked up from germline, CDR1 is SGHVS and CDR2 is FQNEAQ. This CDR3 has 15 residues. CDR3 in DNA: TGTGCCAGCAGCGCTCAAGGAGCTGGGGCCAACGTCCTGACTTTC. This gives the protein CASSAQGAGANVLTF.

The rearrangement uses TRBV15 and TRBJ1-1; D is ambiguous. The CDR3 sequence is 16 residues long. Trimming removed 3 bases from V and 3 bases from J, with 17 bases in between. Per germline, CDR1 LNHNV and CDR2 YYDKDF (reference sequence). This chain's CDR3 is CATSSRIGPRDTEAFF. The CDR3 DNA reads as TGTGCCACCAGCAGCCGTATCGGACCGAGGGACACTGAAGCTTTCTTT.

The chain recombines TRBV5-5 with TRBJ1-4; 7 bases are shared with TRBD1. The CDR3 length is 14 residues. Trimming at V came to 2 bases and at J to 8 bases, leaving 6 bases not matched to a gene. Germline CDR1 SGHKS, CDR2 YYEKEE (reference sequence). The CDR3, as DNA: TGTGCCAGCAGCTTTGGCGCCAGGGGGGAAAAACTGTTTTTT. It encodes CASSFGARGEKLFF.

The gene calls are TRBV27 and TRBJ2-7; TRBD1 matches 7 bases. Unmatched junction bases numbered 8, after V lost 6 bases and J lost 3 bases. The CDR3 has 14 residues. CDR1 and CDR2 from the germline V gene are MNHEY and SMNVEV (reference sequence). CDR3 sequence reads: CASRSLDRDYEQYF. In nucleotides, the CDR3 is TGTGCCAGCAGATCCTTAGACAGGGACTACGAGCAGTACTTC.

Points on this clone: An end of the junction differs from the germline gene, which may be a read error. CDR3 region: CASTLSGGPYNEQFF. In DNA, the CDR3 is TGTGCCAGCACCCTTAGCGGGGGGCCCTATAATGAGCAGTTCTTC. This rearrangement joins TRBV6-1 to TRBJ2-1; 10 positions agree with TRBD2. The CDR3 runs 15 residues. Germline assignment: CDR1 MNHNS and CDR2 SASEGT.

The chain carries TRBV6-1 and TRBJ1-2; a weak D match, TRBD1 (6 bases). V gave up 7 bases and J gave up 5 bases, with 17 bases separating them. Germline V gene sequence: CDR1 MNHNS, CDR2 SASEGT. This CDR3 is built from 14 residues. This chain's CDR3 is CASIRRDTPYGYTF. Written as DNA, the CDR3 is TGTGCCAGCATCCGCCGGGACACCCCGTATGGCTACACCTTC.

This chain joins TRBV5-8 and TRBJ1-2; D remains unclear. The CDR3 totals 13 residues. Looked up from germline, CDR1 is SGHTS and CDR2 is YDEGEE. V lost 1 base, J lost 4 bases, and 8 bases lay in between. The CDR3 nucleotides are TGTGCCAGCAGCTTGTACACGGGCTATGGCTACACCTTC. This translates into CASSLYTGYGYTF.

V gene TRBV5-1 combines with J gene TRBJ1-1; no clear D gene. In germline, CDR1 is SGHRS, CDR2 YFSETQ. CDR3 length: 13 residues. Trimming cost V 5 bases and J 0 bases, with 8 bases left between them. The CDR3 DNA sequence: TGCGCCAGCAGGGTGAGTTTGAACACTGAAGCTTTCTTT. This sequence encodes CASRVSLNTEAFF.

J is TRBJ1-2 and V is TRBV5-6, with D perhaps TRBD1 (5 bases). From germline, CDR1 is SGHDT and CDR2 YYEEEE. V shed 0 bases and J shed 1 base, with 13 bases lying between them. This CDR3 is 16 amino acids long. Here the CDR3 reads CASSLDGQQFNYGYTF. The CDR3 DNA follows: TGTGCCAGCAGCTTGGATGGACAACAATTTAACTATGGCTACACCTTC.

This clone was seen once. The chain joins TRBV4-1 to TRBJ2-1; the match to TRBD1 covers 7 bases. Per the germline V gene, CDR1 is MGHRA and CDR2 is YSYEKL. With V trimmed by 0 bases and J by 3 bases, 2 bases remained unmatched. This CDR3 has 15 residues. CDR3 amino acids: CASSQDRGYYNEQFF. The DNA for the CDR3 is TGCGCCAGCAGCCAAGACAGGGGGTACTACAATGAGCAGTTCTTC.

The rearrangement uses TRBV13 and TRBJ2-5, with 7 bases fitting TRBD2. Germline CDR1 PRHDT, CDR2 FYEKMQ (reference sequence). This CDR3 has 14 residues. V was pared by 5 bases and J by 5 bases, with 8 bases of the junction left unmatched. The CDR3 is CASSSGTPGETQYF. Written as DNA, the CDR3 is TGTGCCAGCAGCAGCGGGACTCCCGGGGAGACCCAGTACTTC.

CDR3 sequence reads: CASSPTGRNTIYF. Here the CDR3 DNA reads TGTGCCAGCTCACCAACAGGCAGAAACACCATATATTTT. This chain links TRBV18 with TRBJ1-3; D perhaps matches TRBD1 (5 bases). Germline loops: CDR1 KGHSH, CDR2 LQKENI. This CDR3 comprises 13 residues. Trimming removed 2 bases at V and 5 bases at J, with 7 bases between.

This sequence joins TRBV19 and TRBJ1-4; no clear D gene. V was trimmed by 9 bases and J by 8 bases, leaving 19 bases between them. Germline values: CDR1 LNHDA, CDR2 SQIVND (reference sequence). This CDR3 spans 14 amino acids. The CDR3 reads CASDTSGRGEKLFF. DNA for the CDR3: TGTGCCAGCGATACTTCGGGGAGAGGGGAAAAACTGTTTTTT.

The V gene is TRBV19, the J gene TRBJ2-2, with TRBD2 identical over 13 bases. The CDR3 length is 17 residues. The V and J ends lost 5 bases and 1 base, in that order; junction bases with no gene match: 4. CDR1 is LNHDA, CDR2 SQIVND, per germline (reference sequence). CDR3 bases: TGTGCCAGTAGTTGGACTAGCGGGAGAGGGAACACCGGGGAGCTGTTTTTT. Encoded protein: CASSWTSGRGNTGELFF.